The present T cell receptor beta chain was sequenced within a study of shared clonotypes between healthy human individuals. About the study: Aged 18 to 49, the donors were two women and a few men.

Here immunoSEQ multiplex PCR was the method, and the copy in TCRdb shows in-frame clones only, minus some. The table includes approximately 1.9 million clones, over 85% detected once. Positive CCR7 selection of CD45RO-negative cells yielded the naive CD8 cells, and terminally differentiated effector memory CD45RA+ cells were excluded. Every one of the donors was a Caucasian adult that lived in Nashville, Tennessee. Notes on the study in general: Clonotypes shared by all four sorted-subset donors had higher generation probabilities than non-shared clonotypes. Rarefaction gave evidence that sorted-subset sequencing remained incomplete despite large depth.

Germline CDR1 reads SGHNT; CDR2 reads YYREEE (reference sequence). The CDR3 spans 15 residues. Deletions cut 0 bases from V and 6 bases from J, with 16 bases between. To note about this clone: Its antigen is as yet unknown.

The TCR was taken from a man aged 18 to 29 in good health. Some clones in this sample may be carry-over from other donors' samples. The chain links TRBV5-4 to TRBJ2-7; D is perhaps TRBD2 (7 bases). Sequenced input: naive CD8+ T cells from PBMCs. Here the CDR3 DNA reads TGTGCCAGCAGCTTGGAAGGCGGGAGAGGGGGCGAGCAGTACTTC. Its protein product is CASSLEGGRGGEQYF.